This TCR beta chain came from a study of blood T cell repertoires in COVID-19. Overall study: Spain, Italy and the United States supplied samples that represented acute and convalescent COVID-19.

Clones were read by immunoSEQ multiplex PCR, and TCRdb kept only the in-frame ones, dropping some. The sample holds more than 150,000 clones, about 88% seen once. The material sequenced was peripheral blood. The clonotype originates from a man younger than 35 with acute or convalescent COVID-19.

The CDR3 here is CASRHRDGNEKLFF. CDR3 DNA sequence: TGTGCCAGCAGACACAGGGATGGGAATGAAAAACTGTTTTTT. This sequence joins TRBV2 and TRBJ1-4, with TRBD1 as a possible D gene (6 bases). Between the trimmed V and J ends, which lost 6 bases and 5 bases, there was a span of 13 bases. The CDR3 covers 14 residues. From germline, CDR1 is SNHLY and CDR2 FYNNEI.